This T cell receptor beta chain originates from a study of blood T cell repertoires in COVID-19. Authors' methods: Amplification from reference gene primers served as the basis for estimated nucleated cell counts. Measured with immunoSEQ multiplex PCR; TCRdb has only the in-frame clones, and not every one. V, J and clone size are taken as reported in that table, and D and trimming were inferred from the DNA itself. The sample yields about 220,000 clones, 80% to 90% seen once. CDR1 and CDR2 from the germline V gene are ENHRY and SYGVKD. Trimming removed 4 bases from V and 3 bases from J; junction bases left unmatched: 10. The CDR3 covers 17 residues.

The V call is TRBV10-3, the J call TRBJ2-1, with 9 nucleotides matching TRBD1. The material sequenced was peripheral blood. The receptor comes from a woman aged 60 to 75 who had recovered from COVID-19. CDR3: CAISASSGQGFYNEQFF. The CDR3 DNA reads TGTGCCATCAGTGCTTCCTCCGGACAGGGGTTCTACAATGAGCAGTTCTTC.